Below are 26 T cell receptor beta chains sequenced from a single sample in a study of technical replicates of blood from several donors. Using immunoSEQ multiplex PCR, the repertoire was profiled, and TCRdb retains in-frame clones only, with some absent. The table has roughly 51,000 clones, over 85% seen once. The material sequenced was PBMCs. The receptors derive from a human donor in good health. Some clones in this sample may be carry-over from other donors' samples.

The rearrangement joins TRBV5-4 to TRBJ2-5, with 13 bases fitting TRBD2. Per the germline V gene, CDR1 is SGHNT and CDR2 is YYREEE (reference sequence). Germline trimming cut 0 bases from V and 4 bases from J; bases unmatched to any gene: 3. The CDR3 is 16 amino acids. The CDR3 coding sequence is TGTGCCAGCAGCTTGGGGGGGACTAGCGGGGCAGAGACCCAGTACTTC. It specifies CASSLGGTSGAETQYF.

This clone was observed a single time. The chain links TRBV6-6 to TRBJ1-2; D not resolved. The CDR3 totals 14 residues. Germline values: CDR1 MNHNY, CDR2 SVGAGI (reference sequence). V was shortened by 4 bases and J by 6 bases, with 15 bases between the two germline ends. The CDR3 is CASSSLTQANGYTF. The DNA for the CDR3 is TGTGCCAGCAGTTCCCTTACCCAAGCCAATGGCTACACCTTC.

The chain is built from TRBV11-2 and TRBJ1-3, with D hard to call. The CDR3 consists of 17 residues. The ends were cut back, 7 bases at V and 1 base at J, with 20 bases in the middle. Germline CDR1 reads SGHAT; CDR2 reads FQNNGV. CDR3 region: CASNPLGARGSGNTIYF. CDR3 bases: TGTGCCAGCAACCCTCTTGGAGCAAGAGGTTCTGGAAACACCATATATTTT.

The chain combines TRBV5-6 with TRBJ2-3; unclear D gene. CDR1 and CDR2 from the germline V gene are SGHDT and YYEEEE. CDR3 size: 12 residues. Deletions cut 0 bases from V and 7 bases from J, with 6 bases between. For the CDR3, the DNA is TGTGCCAGCAGCTTGGCCCTAAATACGCAGTATTTT. The encoded protein is CASSLALNTQYF.

The chain combines TRBV2 with TRBJ2-7; D is undetermined. Germline V gene sequence: CDR1 SNHLY, CDR2 FYNNEI. V lost 8 bases to trimming and J lost 6 bases, with 11 bases between them. The CDR3 totals 11 residues. The CDR3 protein is CASGQEFEQYF. The CDR3 DNA reads as TGTGCCAGCGGGCAAGAATTCGAGCAGTACTTC.

The CDR3 protein is CASSQRGGLAGTQYF. CDR3 bases: TGTGCCAGCAGCCAAAGAGGGGGACTAGCGGGGACGCAGTATTTT. The J gene is TRBJ2-3, the V gene TRBV7-3; 13 positions match TRBD2. CDR1 is SGHTA, CDR2 FQGTGA, per germline. CDR3 size: 15 residues. The V gene end was trimmed by 5 bases and the J gene end by 9 bases; junction bases not matched to a gene: 8.

The gene calls are TRBV28 and TRBJ1-6; TRBD1 agrees at 9 bases. CDR3 length: 15 residues. Germline assignment: CDR1 MDHEN and CDR2 SYDVKM. Trimming at V came to 5 bases and at J to 10 bases, leaving 9 bases not matched to a gene. The CDR3 loop is CASSHGHRGRSPLHF. The CDR3 DNA sequence: TGTGCCAGCAGTCACGGACACAGGGGGCGCTCACCCCTCCACTTT.

The J gene is TRBJ2-5, the V gene TRBV11-2; no clear D. Trimming left V 1 base short and J 4 bases short, with 7 bases between. Germline-derived CDR1 and CDR2 are SGHAT and FQNNGV. There are 13 residues in the CDR3. CDR3 sequence reads: CASSLARIETQYF. CDR3 nucleotides: TGTGCCAGCAGCTTAGCCAGGATAGAGACCCAGTACTTC.

The CDR3 nucleotides read TGTGCCAGCAGTGCCCGGGACAGGGAGGAAGATGGCTACACCTTC. It codes for CASSARDREEDGYTF. V gene TRBV6-1 combines with J gene TRBJ1-2; 9 positions match TRBD1. The CDR3 consists of 15 residues. The junction had 9 bases not matched to a gene; V was cut back by 4 bases and J by 6 bases. The V gene's germline CDR1 is MNHNS and CDR2 SASEGT.

V and J are TRBV13 and TRBJ2-4; 8 bases match TRBD2. Germline V lookup: CDR1 PRHDT, CDR2 FYEKMQ (reference sequence). Germline trimming cut 5 bases from V and 6 bases from J; bases unmatched to any gene: 12. The CDR3 is made up of 16 amino acids. The CDR3 DNA reads TGTGCCAGCAGCCGTTTCAGTAGCGGGGTTATAAACATTCAGTACTTC. Translating it yields CASSRFSSGVINIQYF. Together with reference TRBV13 and TRBJ2-4, the CDR3 gives the full variable domain: AAGVIQSPRHLIKEKRETATLKCYPIPRHDTVYWYQQGPGQDPQFLISFYEKMQSDKGSIPDRFSAQQFSDYHSELNMSSLELGDSALYFCASSRFSSGVINIQYFGAGTRLSVL.

This chain links TRBV6-6 with TRBJ1-4; no clear D. V was clipped by 4 bases and J by 6 bases, with 6 bases between them. The CDR3 covers 12 residues. The germline V gene encodes CDR1 MNHNY and CDR2 SVGAGI (reference sequence). The CDR3 nucleotides read TGTGCCAGCAGTTCTTTTGATGAAAAACTGTTTTTT. Its protein product is CASSSFDEKLFF.

This chain links TRBV2 with TRBJ1-6; D call uncertain. Germline CDR1 and CDR2: SNHLY and FYNNEI. V was shortened by 7 bases and J by 0 bases, with 7 bases between the two germline ends. CDR3 length: 14 amino acids. The CDR3 coding sequence is TGTGCCAGCACCGGGAGCTCCTATAATTCACCCCTCCACTTT. Its protein is CASTGSSYNSPLHF.

The rearrangement joins TRBV7-8 to TRBJ2-5; 8 positions agree with TRBD2. The CDR3 length is 16 residues. Germline V gives CDR1 SGHVS, CDR2 FQNEAQ. The V gene end was trimmed by 5 bases and the J gene end by 5 bases; junction bases not matched to a gene: 13. The CDR3 sequence: CASSPQASGRRETQYF. In DNA form, the CDR3 reads TGTGCCAGCAGCCCACAGGCCAGCGGGAGACGTGAGACCCAGTACTTC. The whole variable domain, filled in from reference TRBV7-8 and TRBJ2-5, reads GAGVSQSPRYKVAKRGQDVALRCDPISGHVSLFWYQQALGQGPEFLTYFQNEAQLDKSGLPSDRFFAERPEGSVSTLKIQRTQQEDSAVYLCASSPQASGRRETQYFGPGTRLLVL.

The rearrangement links TRBV7-9 to TRBJ2-2; 11 nucleotides align to TRBD1. This CDR3 has 15 amino acids. Per the germline V gene, CDR1 is SEHNR and CDR2 is FQNEAQ (reference sequence). The J segment lost 4 bases and the V segment lost 4 bases, leaving 2 bases of the junction unmatched. This chain's CDR3 is CASSYGQGATGELFF. CDR3 DNA: TGTGCCAGCAGCTACGGACAGGGGGCCACCGGGGAGCTGTTTTTT.

The chain couples TRBV7-9 to TRBJ1-4; weak D call: TRBD1 (5 bases). The CDR3 runs 15 residues. From germline, CDR1 is SEHNR and CDR2 FQNEAQ (reference sequence). V dropped 4 bases and J dropped 4 bases, with 13 bases sitting between them. The DNA for the CDR3 is TGTGCCAGCAGCTCGAGTGACAGTAATAATGAAAAACTGTTTTTT. Translation: CASSSSDSNNEKLFF.

The chain employs TRBV9 and TRBJ1-4; D is perhaps TRBD1 (5 bases). CDR1 SGDLS and CDR2 YYNGEE come from the germline V gene. The CDR3 has 19 residues. Deletions cut 0 bases from V and 0 bases from J, with 18 bases between. This chain's CDR3 is CASSVGVLTESATNEKLFF. As DNA, the CDR3 is TGTGCCAGCAGCGTAGGTGTCCTGACAGAGAGTGCAACTAATGAAAAACTGTTTTTT.

The CDR3 sequence: CASSLGGRNEQFF. CDR3 in DNA: TGTGCCAGCAGTTTAGGCGGGAGGAATGAGCAGTTCTTC. V gene TRBV27 combines with J gene TRBJ2-1, with 8 bases that match TRBD2. The ends lost 2 bases at V and 7 bases at J; junction bases unmatched: 1. The germline V gene encodes CDR1 MNHEY and CDR2 SMNVEV (reference sequence). The CDR3 runs 13 residues.

This chain joins TRBV5-1 and TRBJ2-7; 13 bases fit TRBD2. Per the germline V gene, CDR1 is SGHRS and CDR2 is YFSETQ. The length of the CDR3 is 13 residues. J gave up 10 bases and V 7 bases, and 8 bases lay outside the gene matches. The CDR3 nucleotides are TGCGCCAGCGGACCGGGACTAGCGGGATCCCAGTACTTC. It specifies CASGPGLAGSQYF.

V and J are TRBV6-6 and TRBJ2-7, with a weak D call TRBD2 (6 bases). This CDR3 region has 12 residues. The germline gives CDR1 MNHNY, CDR2 SVGAGI (reference sequence). The V and J ends lost 6 bases and 0 bases respectively, with 6 bases between them. The CDR3 reads CASRGGSYEQYF. In DNA, the CDR3 is TGTGCCAGCAGGGGGGGCTCCTACGAGCAGTACTTC.

The chain couples TRBV10-3 to TRBJ2-3; the match to TRBD2 covers 10 bases. This CDR3 has 15 residues. The junction had 3 bases not matched to a gene; V was cut back by 4 bases and J by 2 bases. The germline V gene has CDR1 ENHRY and CDR2 SYGVKD. The CDR3 region is CAISGSGGPTDTQYF. CDR3 nucleotide sequence: TGTGCCATCAGTGGTAGCGGGGGGCCCACAGATACGCAGTATTTT.

This chain links TRBV9 with TRBJ2-6; 7 bases are a match to TRBD1. The germline V gene has CDR1 SGDLS and CDR2 YYNGEE. The CDR3 is 14 amino acids. The V segment lost 3 bases and the J segment 9 bases; nucleotides outside the gene matches: 6. CDR3 in amino acids: CASSENRDSNVLTF. DNA of the CDR3: TGTGCCAGCAGCGAAAACCGGGACAGCAACGTCCTGACTTTC.

This rearrangement joins TRBV4-3 to TRBJ1-1; 7 nucleotides align to TRBD1. Unmatched junction bases numbered 5, after V lost 3 bases and J lost 1 base. CDR1 and CDR2 from the germline V gene are LGHNA and YSLEER. This CDR3 is built from 15 residues. The CDR3 DNA is TGCGCCAGCAGCCACAGACAGGGCTGGAACACTGAAGCTTTCTTT. It translates to CASSHRQGWNTEAFF.

The rearrangement joins TRBV5-1 to TRBJ2-3, with 8 bases fitting TRBD1. The V gene end was trimmed by 4 bases and the J gene end by 2 bases; junction bases not matched to a gene: 3. Germline CDR1 is SGHRS and CDR2 is YFSETQ. This CDR3 spans 14 amino acids. This CDR3 reads CASSAGGYTDTQYF. Here the CDR3 DNA reads TGCGCCAGCAGCGCAGGGGGCTACACAGATACGCAGTATTTT. Based on the CDR3 plus reference TRBV5-1 and TRBJ2-3, the full variable domain is KAGVTQTPRYLIKTRGQQVTLSCSPISGHRSVSWYQQTPGQGLQFLFEYFSETQRNKGNFPGRFSGRQFSNSRSEMNVSTLELGDSALYLCASSAGGYTDTQYFGPGTRLTVL.

The V call is TRBV4-3, the J call TRBJ2-3, with 8 bases that match TRBD2. This CDR3 contains 16 residues. V lost 4 bases and J lost 4; bases outside the gene matches: 10. The germline V gene encodes CDR1 LGHNA and CDR2 YSLEER. CDR3 nucleotides: TGCGCCAGCAGCCGTTCAAGCGGGAGCGGCGCAGATACGCAGTATTTT. Its translation: CASSRSSGSGADTQYF.

The genes are TRBV29-1 and TRBJ2-2; 11 bases match TRBD2. V dropped 4 bases and J dropped 4; count of bases not matched to a gene: 5. Germline CDR1 and CDR2: SQVTM and ANQGSEA. The CDR3 covers 15 residues. CDR3 DNA: TGCAGCGTTGCGGTAACTAGCGGGGGCACCGGGGAGCTGTTTTTT. Translation gives CSVAVTSGGTGELFF.

The rearrangement uses TRBV5-6 and TRBJ2-7; D is possibly TRBD2 (6 bases). Germline CDR1 is SGHDT and CDR2 is YYEEEE. The CDR3 length is 14 residues. V was trimmed by 0 bases and J by 2 bases, leaving 9 bases between them. DNA for the CDR3: TGTGCCAGCAGCTTGGTCTCGGGGGCCTACGAGCAGTACTTC. Translation: CASSLVSGAYEQYF. The variable domain in full, with the rest retrieved from reference TRBV5-6 and TRBJ2-7, is DAGVTQSPTHLIKTRGQQVTLRCSPKSGHDTVSWYQQALGQGPQFIFQYYEEEERQRGNFPDRFSGHQFPNYSSELNVNALLLGDSALYLCASSLVSGAYEQYFGPGTRLTVT.